The 8 T cell receptor beta chains below were found in one sample sequenced in a study of OX40 agonist ivuxolimab in advanced cancers. The method was immunoSEQ multiplex PCR; TCRdb's version includes in-frame clones alone and lacks a portion of them. The sample lists 40,000 to 60,000 clones, about nine tenths occurring once. This specimen was CD4+ or CD8+ T cells sorted from blood, taken in a trial of the OX40 agonist ivuxolimab. These receptors were collected from an adult with an advanced solid tumor such as melanoma, head and neck, liver or kidney cancer.

The rearrangement links TRBV4-2 to TRBJ2-7, with a weak D call TRBD1 (5 bases). Trimming pared 8 bases from V and 3 bases from J, leaving 14 bases between. This CDR3 region has 13 residues. Germline CDR1 LGHNA, CDR2 YNFKEQ. The CDR3 DNA reads as TGTGCCAGCGGAACCGGACAAGACTACGAGCAGTACTTC. This gives the protein CASGTGQDYEQYF.

CDR3 nucleotide sequence: TGTGCCAGCAGTCCCTTGGGTCAAGCCAAAAACATTCAGTACTTC. Translated, it gives CASSPLGQAKNIQYF. The chain recombines TRBV27 with TRBJ2-4; D is undetermined. The CDR3 has 15 amino acids. The V gene lost 5 bases and the J gene lost 0 bases, with 11 bases spanning the gap. Germline V gives CDR1 MNHEY, CDR2 SMNVEV (reference sequence).

The rearrangement links TRBV7-6 to TRBJ1-1; D remains ambiguous. The V end was cut by 1 base, the J end by 5 bases, with 8 bases between. CDR3 length: 13 amino acids. In germline, CDR1 is SGHVS, CDR2 FNYEAQ. The CDR3 DNA is TGTGCCAGCAGCTTAGGCGGGGTTACTGAAGCTTTCTTT. Translated, it gives CASSLGGVTEAFF. Full variable domain (remainder filled in from reference TRBV7-6 and TRBJ1-1): GAGVSQSPRYKVTKRGQDVALRCDPISGHVSLYWYRQALGQGPEFLTYFNYEAQQDKSGLPNDRFSAERPEGSISTLTIQRTEQRDSAMYRCASSLGGVTEAFFGQGTRLTVV.

J is TRBJ1-1 and V is TRBV18; D is unresolved. The CDR3 runs to 14 residues. Germline V gives CDR1 KGHSH, CDR2 LQKENI. V shed 3 bases and J shed 4 bases, with 12 bases lying between them. The CDR3 DNA is TGTGCCAGCTCACCCGACATAGCCTCCACTGAAGCTTTCTTT. This encodes CASSPDIASTEAFF. Combining the CDR3 with reference TRBV18 and TRBJ1-1 gives the whole variable domain NAGVMQNPRHLVRRRGQEARLRCSPMKGHSHVYWYRQLPEEGLKFMVYLQKENIIDESGMPKERFSAEFPKEGPSILRIQQVVRGDSAAYFCASSPDIASTEAFFGQGTRLTVV.

This chain links TRBV2 with TRBJ2-1; D unresolved. Germline CDR1 is SNHLY and CDR2 is FYNNEI. With 2 bases removed from V and 5 bases from J, the gap between germline ends came to 16 bases. The CDR3 runs 16 residues. The CDR3 region is CASSERVQRHHNEQFF. The CDR3 nucleotides are TGTGCCAGCAGTGAAAGGGTACAGCGTCACCACAATGAGCAGTTCTTC.

This sequence joins TRBV19 and TRBJ2-1; 10 nucleotides agree with TRBD2. The CDR3 runs 14 residues. V was pared by 5 bases and J by 6 bases, with 4 bases of the junction left unmatched. The germline V gene encodes CDR1 LNHDA and CDR2 SQIVND (reference sequence). Here the CDR3 reads CASSPWTSGNEQFF. CDR3 coding DNA: TGTGCCAGTAGTCCCTGGACTAGCGGCAATGAGCAGTTCTTC.

The chain combines TRBV11-1 with TRBJ2-1, with 7 bases that match TRBD2. The CDR3 totals 15 residues. CDR1 is SGHAT and CDR2 is FQDESV in the germline V gene (reference sequence). The V gene end was trimmed by 6 bases and the J gene end by 5 bases; junction bases not matched to a gene: 10. The DNA for the CDR3 is TGTGCCAGCAGTCCAGGACTAGGTCGGCACAATGAGCAGTTCTTC. Residues: CASSPGLGRHNEQFF.

This rearrangement joins TRBV6-5 to TRBJ1-5; no definite D call. The CDR3 extends over 12 amino acids. Trimming cost V 5 bases and J 7 bases, with 9 bases left between them. Germline V gene lookup returns CDR1 MNHEY and CDR2 SVGAGI. CDR3 residues: CASSNGPQPQHF. DNA of the CDR3: TGTGCCAGCAGTAACGGGCCCCAGCCCCAGCATTTT.